These 17 T cell receptor beta chains were sequenced from one sample in a study of blood T cell repertoires in COVID-19 (dated by TCRdb to the early 2020s). Library preparation employed the immunoSEQ multiplex PCR assay. Imported from immuneACCESS, the table was reduced by TCRdb to in-frame sequences with V and J called. These copies leave out some clones; in studies compared against another copy, an unresolved V gene accounts for under half, and the cause of the remainder is not known. Recorded for this sample are tens of thousands of clones; around 70% of them occurred a single time. The ten largest clonotypes hold 43% of the sample. The sequenced sample consisted of peripheral blood. Source of these receptors: a woman of 80 years or more with acute or convalescent COVID-19.

In this sample, this clone turned up a few times. The chain uses TRBV20-1 and TRBJ2-1; D gene unclear. Germline V gene sequence: CDR1 DFQATT, CDR2 SNEGSKA (reference sequence). The CDR3 is 11 residues long. V lost 7 bases, J lost 8 bases, and 12 bases lay in between. The CDR3 DNA is TGCAGTGTCCTGGGCCTGGATGAGCAGTTCTTC. It yields the protein CSVLGLDEQFF.

The chain carries TRBV19 and TRBJ2-3; 9 nucleotides agree with TRBD1. In germline, CDR1 is LNHDA, CDR2 SQIVND (reference sequence). The CDR3 sequence is 14 residues long. Unmatched junction bases numbered 3, after V lost 3 bases and J lost 5 bases. The CDR3, as DNA: TGTGCCAGTAGTATTCGACAGGGGGAAGATACGCAGTATTTT. Its translation is CASSIRQGEDTQYF. The full variable domain, with the rest looked up from reference TRBV19 and TRBJ2-3, is DGGITQSPKYLFRKEGQNVTLSCEQNLNHDAMYWYRQDPGQGLRLIYYSQIVNDFQKGDIAEGYSVSREKKESFPLTVTSAQKNPTAFYLCASSIRQGEDTQYFGPGTRLTVL.

The chain uses TRBV4-3 and TRBJ1-1, with D uncertain. The CDR3 totals 12 residues. The germline V gene has CDR1 LGHNA and CDR2 YSLEER. The V gene lost 2 bases and the J gene lost 5 bases, with 6 bases spanning the gap. CDR3 nucleotides: TGCGCCAGCAGCCAAACGGGGACTGAAGCTTTCTTT. Protein product: CASSQTGTEAFF.

This clone was found a few times. The chain uses TRBV5-4 and TRBJ2-2, with 7 nucleotides matching TRBD2. This CDR3 comprises 15 residues. Unmatched junction bases numbered 9, after V lost 6 bases and J lost 4 bases. The V gene's germline CDR1 is SGHNT and CDR2 YYREEE (reference sequence). The CDR3 DNA is TGTGCCAGCACCCCTGTGGGGGGGGGCACCGGGGAGCTGTTTTTT. Translated: CASTPVGGGTGELFF.

This rearrangement joins TRBV12-5 to TRBJ1-5; tentative D call: TRBD1 (6 bases). Germline values: CDR1 LGHNT, CDR2 FRNRAP. V was cut by 0 bases and J by 4 bases, with 16 bases left in between. There are 17 residues in the CDR3. CDR3 residues: CASGLVVGAGTNQPQHF. The CDR3 DNA reads TGTGCTAGTGGTTTGGTAGTGGGGGCCGGAACTAATCAGCCCCAGCATTTT.

This chain uses TRBV6-5 with TRBJ2-1; D gene ambiguous. Germline-derived CDR1 and CDR2 are MNHEY and SVGAGI. V was clipped by 6 bases and J by 8 bases, with 14 bases between them. This CDR3 has 13 residues. The CDR3 DNA sequence: TGTGCCAGCAGACCCCTTCTCCGCGATGAGCAGTTCTTC. This encodes CASRPLLRDEQFF.

The rearrangement uses TRBV18 and TRBJ1-5; D is possibly TRBD1 (5 bases). CDR1 KGHSH and CDR2 LQKENI come from the germline V gene. The CDR3 runs to 15 residues. V lost 4 bases and J lost 9, with 19 bases in between. The DNA for the CDR3 is TGTGCCAGCTCACTCAGGGACGGGGGTGACCTGCCCCAGCATTTT. The encoded protein is CASSLRDGGDLPQHF.

The sample holds one count of this clone. The chain couples TRBV2 to TRBJ2-7, with 9 bases matching TRBD2. The V and J ends lost 4 bases and 4 bases, in that order; junction bases with no gene match: 5. The length of the CDR3 is 14 residues. Germline assignment: CDR1 SNHLY and CDR2 FYNNEI. The CDR3, as DNA: TGTGCCAGCAGTGGTCTAGCGGGAAGATACGAGCAGTACTTC. Translated: CASSGLAGRYEQYF.

CDR3 in amino acids: CASSLEVTGPFNYGYTF. For the CDR3, the DNA is TGTGCCAGCAGCTTAGAAGTGACAGGACCGTTCAACTATGGCTACACCTTC. The chain joins TRBV7-2 to TRBJ1-2, with D perhaps matching TRBD1 (6 bases). Germline CDR1 SGHTA, CDR2 FQGNSA. Trimming removed 1 base from V and 2 bases from J, with 17 bases in between. The CDR3 loop spans 17 amino acids.

V gene TRBV7-8 combines with J gene TRBJ1-5, with D perhaps matching TRBD1 (6 bases). The germline V gene encodes CDR1 SGHVS and CDR2 FQNEAQ. The CDR3 consists of 18 residues. V lost 5 bases and J lost 0, with 20 bases in between. The CDR3, as DNA: TGTGCCAGCAGCGTGACAGGATGGGATCAAAATAGCAATCAGCCCCAGCATTTT. Its translation: CASSVTGWDQNSNQPQHF.

This clone was seen more than once but under ten times. This chain uses TRBV7-6 with TRBJ2-7; 10 nucleotides line up with TRBD2. The J segment lost 2 bases and the V segment lost 2 bases, leaving 6 bases of the junction unmatched. The CDR3 is 16 amino acids. Germline CDR1 reads SGHVS; CDR2 reads FNYEAQ. The CDR3 sequence: CASSLLAGDETYEQYF. CDR3 sequence (DNA): TGTGCCAGCAGCTTACTAGCGGGAGATGAGACCTACGAGCAGTACTTC.

This clone was recorded once. The rearrangement uses TRBV9 and TRBJ1-1, with D unresolved. Germline values: CDR1 SGDLS, CDR2 YYNGEE. V lost 1 base, J lost 4 bases, and 11 bases lay in between. The CDR3 has 14 residues. The CDR3 DNA reads TGTGCCAGCAGCGTAACCCACGGTAGCACTGAAGCTTTCTTT. Amino acids: CASSVTHGSTEAFF.

The chain is built from TRBV9 and TRBJ2-1; 9 bases are shared with TRBD1. Trimming removed 0 bases from V and 5 bases from J; junction bases left unmatched: 6. The CDR3 covers 16 residues. CDR1 is SGDLS and CDR2 is YYNGEE in the germline V gene. Here the CDR3 reads CASSVAGQGVHNEQFF. The DNA of the CDR3 is TGTGCCAGCAGCGTAGCGGGACAGGGTGTGCACAATGAGCAGTTCTTC.

The chain links TRBV3-1 (or the pseudogene TRBV3-2) to TRBJ2-5; the D gene is possibly TRBD2 (5 bases). Trimming pared 0 bases from V and 4 bases from J, leaving 18 bases between. Germline values: CDR1 LGHDT, CDR2 YNNKEL (reference sequence). The CDR3 loop spans 17 amino acids. CDR3 loop: CASSQDPGGGWGETQYF. For the CDR3, the DNA is TGTGCCAGCAGCCAAGACCCAGGAGGAGGTTGGGGAGAGACCCAGTACTTC.

The V gene is TRBV28, the J gene TRBJ1-6; 12 nucleotides match TRBD1. V gave up 8 bases and J gave up 10 bases; unmatched junction bases: 3. This CDR3 has 13 residues. CDR1 and CDR2 from the germline V gene are MDHEN and SYDVKM. CDR3 DNA: TGTGCCAGCGGGACAGGGGGCCGGTCACCCCTCCACTTT. Its translation is CASGTGGRSPLHF.

Only one count was recorded for this clone. The chain employs TRBV5-4 and TRBJ2-4; 7 nucleotides match TRBD1. Germline CDR1 is SGHNT and CDR2 is YYREEE (reference sequence). J was trimmed by 5 bases and V by 1 base; bases with no gene match: 9. This CDR3 is built from 16 residues. The CDR3: CASSLQVGGAQNIQYF. The CDR3 nucleotides are TGTGCCAGCAGCTTGCAAGTAGGGGGCGCCCAAAACATTCAGTACTTC.

Only one count was recorded for this clone. The genes are TRBV15 and TRBJ2-1, with TRBD1 identical over 8 bases. This CDR3 spans 18 amino acids. V was clipped by 2 bases and J by 4 bases; unmatched bases: 13. Germline V CDR1 and CDR2: LNHNV, YYDKDF (reference sequence). DNA of the CDR3: TGTGCCACCAGCAGATCGGGATCGGACAGGGAGTCGTACAATGAGCAGTTCTTC. Translation gives CATSRSGSDRESYNEQFF. Based on the CDR3 plus reference TRBV15 and TRBJ2-1, the full variable domain is DAMVIQNPRYQVTQFGKPVTLSCSQTLNHNVMYWYQQKSSQAPKLLFHYYDKDFNNEADTPDNFQSRRPNTSFCFLDIRSPGLGDTAMYLCATSRSGSDRESYNEQFFGPGTRLTVL.